This is a list of T cell receptor beta chains from one sample in a study of chronic HIV infection and antiretroviral therapy. Each CDR3 protein gets one entry after TCRdb re-called the 5' RACE reads with MiXCR. The sample contains about 48,000 distinct CDR3 sequences, over 15% of which appear only once. Sequencing was done on a sample of peripheral blood. All receptors come from an adult who had HIV and had not received antiretroviral therapy, or was an uninfected healthy control (not recorded which). Both conserved end residues are part of each CDR3. A D gene is named only where the DNA matches it firmly. Expanded clones are given a class, and other clones once, few, many or no size at all.

D,V,size,J,CDR3,DNA
-,TRBV19,few,TRBJ2-7,CASSIGPASSYEQYF,TGTGCCAGTAGTATAGGACCGGCAAGCTCCTACGAGCAGTACTTC
-,TRBV6-1,-,TRBJ2-1,CASSLGAGYEQFF,TGTGCCAGCAGTCTGGGGGCGGGATACGAGCAGTTCTTC
-,TRBV29-1,few,TRBJ1-2,CSAQTENYGYTF,TGCAGCGCCCAGACAGAGAACTATGGCTACACCTTC
-,TRBV6-2/TRBV6-3,few,TRBJ2-3,CASSPGHGFTDTQYF,TGTGCCAGCAGCCCTGGACACGGATTTACAGATACGCAGTATTTT
TRBD2,TRBV6-5,-,TRBJ2-1,CASRLAGGYNEQFF,TGTGCCAGCAGACTAGCGGGAGGGTACAATGAGCAGTTCTTC
TRBD1,TRBV5-8,-,TRBJ2-5,CASSSPAWTGRETQYF,TGTGCCAGCAGCTCCCCTGCTTGGACAGGGAGGGAGACCCAGTACTTC
-,TRBV4-1,-,TRBJ2-4,CASSHGLLSKNIQYF,TGCGCCAGCAGCCACGGCCTTTTGTCCAAAAACATTCAGTACTTC
-,TRBV28,medium-sized,TRBJ2-7,CASSSASYEQYF,TGTGCCAGCAGCTCGGCGTCCTACGAGCAGTACTTC
TRBD1,TRBV29-1,-,TRBJ1-1,CSAADRVNTEAFF,TGCAGCGCCGCTGACAGGGTGAACACTGAAGCTTTCTTT
TRBD1,TRBV5-1,few,TRBJ1-1,CASSLAGTGVNEAFF,TGCGCCAGCAGCTTGGCCGGGACAGGGGTGAATGAAGCTTTCTTT
-,TRBV28,-,TRBJ2-6,CAALGAADSGANVLTF,TGTGCCGCTTTGGGCGCGGCGGACTCTGGGGCCAACGTCCTGACTTTC
-,TRBV5-1,few,TRBJ1-1,CASGQRNTEAFF,TGCGCCAGCGGACAGCGGAACACTGAAGCTTTCTTT
TRBD1,TRBV30,many,TRBJ1-2,CAWSVKGTGGNYGYTF,TGTGCCTGGAGTGTAAAAGGGACAGGGGGCAACTATGGCTACACCTTC
-,TRBV14,few,TRBJ1-2,CASSHAGAPLDGYTF,TGTGCCAGCAGCCACGCGGGGGCTCCGCTGGATGGCTACACCTTC
TRBD1,TRBV15,-,TRBJ2-3,CATSVDRGGTDTQYF,TGTGCCACCAGCGTCGACAGGGGAGGCACAGATACGCAGTATTTT
-,TRBV27,-,TRBJ2-6,CASSAPSGANVLTF,TGTGCCAGCAGTGCACCCTCTGGGGCCAACGTCCTGACTTTC
-,TRBV9,-,TRBJ1-6,CASSVSYNSPLHF,TGTGCCAGCAGCGTTTCCTATAATTCACCCCTCCACTTT
TRBD1,TRBV20-1,-,TRBJ2-5,CSARSGTGFRAETQYF,TGCAGTGCTAGATCCGGGACAGGGTTCCGAGCAGAGACCCAGTACTTC
TRBD1,TRBV24-1,-,TRBJ2-7,CATQPSTGGSYEQYF,TGTGCCACCCAACCTTCGACAGGGGGGTCCTACGAGCAGTACTTC
-,TRBV28,few,TRBJ1-1,CASSLLGRRGSNTEAFF,TGTGCCAGCAGTTTATTGGGTCGCAGGGGTTCGAACACTGAAGCTTTCTTT
-,TRBV2,-,TRBJ1-4,CASSGGEGGEKLFF,TGTGCCAGCAGCGGCGGGGAAGGGGGTGAAAAACTGTTTTTT
-,TRBV7-8,many,TRBJ1-1,CASSSQGLDTEAFF,TGTGCCAGCAGCTCCCAGGGGTTGGACACTGAAGCTTTCTTT
-,TRBV3-1,-,TRBJ2-1,CASSLAGVVRGEQFF,TGTGCCAGCAGCCTCGCAGGGGTTGTACGGGGTGAGCAGTTCTTC
-,TRBV4-1,-,TRBJ1-1,CASSSPTASTEAFF,TGCGCCAGCAGCTCCCCGACAGCGAGCACTGAAGCTTTCTTT
TRBD1,TRBV28,-,TRBJ1-4,CASRIPDRVGLFF,TGTGCCAGCAGAATACCGGACAGGGTAGGACTGTTTTTT
TRBD2,TRBV20-1,few,TRBJ2-7,CSARAPSGYEQYF,TGCAGTGCTAGAGCCCCTAGCGGTTACGAGCAGTACTTC
TRBD1,TRBV28,few,TRBJ2-7,CASSLWTGYEQYF,TGTGCCAGCAGTTTATGGACAGGGTACGAGCAGTACTTC